The clone carrying this T cell receptor beta chain was seen many times. This CDR3 is built from 15 residues. Germline trimming cut 1 base from V and 4 bases from J; bases unmatched to any gene: 6. CDR1 is SGHRS and CDR2 is YFSETQ in the germline V gene. The source of the sample is a study of Graves' ophthalmopathy and Graves' hyperthyroidism. CDR3 regions of TCR beta were amplified from RNA transcripts. In the first round, RT-PCR was carried out with HTBI primers, and a multiplex PCR formed the second round. MiXCR was run by TCRdb on the multiplex PCR reads, yielding one entry per CDR3 protein. Of about 420,000 distinct CDR3 sequences listed, 20% to 25% are singletons.

This clonotype originated in a woman aged 18-35 years with stable Graves' hyperthyroidism. J is TRBJ2-7 and V is TRBV5-1; TRBD1 agrees at 9 bases. The sample comprised peripheral blood. The CDR3 sequence: CASSLHPGQGYEQYF. In nucleotides, the CDR3 is TGCGCCAGCAGCTTGCACCCGGGACAGGGTTACGAGCAGTACTTC.